Given below is one T cell receptor (beta chain) in context. Its antigen is still unknown. This sample stems from a study of cytomegalovirus exposure and HLA in healthy donors. General observations from the study: Segments of the TCR beta V type were, in most cases, productive about 90% or about 30% of the time in an earlier analysis.

This PCR relied on a set of 60 Vbeta primers and 13 Jbeta primers. Measured with immunoSEQ multiplex PCR; TCRdb has only the in-frame clones, and not every one. Of around 120,000 clones listed, 80% are singletons. The TCR originated in a male donor in good health and CMV-seronegative. What was sequenced was PBMCs.

For the CDR3, the DNA is TGCGCCAGCAGCCAAGATCGCAGTCGTCTGCAGGACGAGCAGTACTTC. Amino acid sequence: CASSQDRSRLQDEQYF. The chain has TRBV4-3 and TRBJ2-7; the D is unclear. This CDR3 contains 16 residues. Trimming took off 0 bases at V and 5 bases at J, with 17 bases between the two ends. Germline values: CDR1 LGHNA, CDR2 YSLEER.